This TCR beta chain is from a study of blood T cell repertoires in COVID-19. In the study's own analysis: Estimates of nucleated cell counts were drawn from the amplification of reference gene primers. TCRdb keeps only in-frame clones here, not all; method: immunoSEQ multiplex PCR. For V, J and clone size, that table is used; D and trimming come from the DNA. This sample has some 350,000 clones, with around 87% found just once. The CDR3 has 19 amino acids. CDR1 SEHNR and CDR2 FQNEAQ come from the germline V gene (reference sequence). After removal of 5 bases from V and 2 bases from J, the junction contained 16 bases not matched to a gene.

This receptor was obtained from a woman aged 45-60 years with COVID-19, enrolled during active disease. The sample taken for sequencing was peripheral blood. V usage is TRBV7-9 and J usage is TRBJ2-3, with 10 nucleotides matching TRBD2. The CDR3 is CASSTPVYGAGGNTDTQYF. In DNA, the CDR3 is TGTGCCAGCAGCACTCCGGTGTATGGAGCGGGAGGGAACACAGATACGCAGTATTTT. Using reference TRBV7-9 and TRBJ2-3 for the parts outside the CDR3, the full variable domain is DTGVSQNPRHKITKRGQNVTFRCDPISEHNRLYWYRQTLGQGPEFLTYFQNEAQLEKSRLLSDRFSAERPKGSFSTLEIQRTEQGDSAMYLCASSTPVYGAGGNTDTQYFGPGTRLTVL.